The clone carrying this TCR beta chain was seen only a few times. As yet, its antigen is unknown. These data belong to a study of T cells in Graves' hyperthyroidism and ophthalmopathy. Patients having uncontrolled infection, another autoimmune disease, pregnancy or lactation were not included. What was amplified from RNA transcripts were TCR beta CDR3 regions. First-round RT-PCR of the TCR CDR3 relied on the HTBI primer set. TCRdb used MiXCR to reprocess the multiplex PCR reads, holding one entry per CDR3 protein. The data contain 300,000 to 450,000 distinct CDR3 sequences, around an eighth of them seen just once; the ten biggest clones take up less than 25%. Findings and caveats of the study: Ophthalmopathy was distinguished from stable hyperthyroidism by 13 V-J signatures. Most expanded thyroid clonotypes above 0.001 recurred in blood.

The V and J ends lost 5 bases and 2 bases, in that order; junction bases with no gene match: 16. Germline assignment: CDR1 GTSNPN and CDR2 SVGIG (reference sequence). This CDR3 has 19 amino acids. J is TRBJ2-2 and V is TRBV30; 11 bases agree with TRBD2. What was sequenced was blood. The clonotype comes from a young man with Graves' hyperthyroidism that later progressed to Graves' ophthalmopathy. CDR3 in DNA: TGTGCCTGGGACGGGTGGGACTATACTAGCGGGGGAAACACCGGGGAGCTGTTTTTT. Its translation: CAWDGWDYTSGGNTGELFF.